This record concerns one T cell receptor (beta chain) sequence. Seattle cases were enrolled at active infection and followed longitudinally. The data stem from a study of blood T cell repertoires in COVID-19. Overall study context: Whether acute or convalescent, the COVID-19 samples came from the United States, Italy and Spain.

Per the study methods: Amplification from reference gene primers served as the basis for estimated nucleated cell counts. TCRdb's table, derived via immunoSEQ multiplex PCR, lists solely in-frame clones and lacks some. The D gene and trimming were derived from the DNA, and the V and J assignments and clone size from that table. This table holds about 130,000 clones, roughly 86% found once. This CDR3 is 17 amino acids long. Trimming took 4 bases from V and 6 from J; bases not matched to a gene: 8. Germline V gives CDR1 SGHRS, CDR2 YFSETQ. The receptor was derived from a woman in her 70s with COVID-19, enrolled during active disease. The rearrangement joins TRBV5-1 to TRBJ2-2; TRBD2 aligns across 14 bases. What was sequenced was peripheral blood. The CDR3 reads CASSGVWGLAGAGELFF. DNA for the CDR3: TGCGCCAGCAGCGGGGTCTGGGGACTAGCGGGGGCCGGGGAGCTGTTTTTT.